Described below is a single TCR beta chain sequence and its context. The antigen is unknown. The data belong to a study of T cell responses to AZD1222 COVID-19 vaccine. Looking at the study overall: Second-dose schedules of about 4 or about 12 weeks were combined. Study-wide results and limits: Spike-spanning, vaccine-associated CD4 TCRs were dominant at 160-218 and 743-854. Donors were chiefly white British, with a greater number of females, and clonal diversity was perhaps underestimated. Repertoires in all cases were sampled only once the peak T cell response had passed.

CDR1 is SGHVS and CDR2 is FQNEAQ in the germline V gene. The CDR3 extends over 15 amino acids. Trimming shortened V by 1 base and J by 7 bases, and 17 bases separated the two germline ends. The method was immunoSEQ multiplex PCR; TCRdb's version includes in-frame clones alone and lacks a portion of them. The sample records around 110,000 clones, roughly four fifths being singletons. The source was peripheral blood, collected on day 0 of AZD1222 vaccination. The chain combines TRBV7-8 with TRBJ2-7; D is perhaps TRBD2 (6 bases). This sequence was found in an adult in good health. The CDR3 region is CASSLVGGAQQEQYF. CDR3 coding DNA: TGTGCCAGCAGCTTAGTAGGCGGGGCCCAACAGGAGCAGTACTTC.